This entry is about one T cell receptor (beta chain). The data stem from a study of monozygotic twins with inflammatory bowel disease. The CDR3 has 14 residues. Germline CDR1 SGHRS, CDR2 YFSETQ. Around 4,000 ng of total RNA went into each TCR library. UMIs that included a 6-nucleotide sample barcode were added by template switching, which took place during cDNA synthesis. TCRdb re-analyzed the 5' RACE reads; it lists each CDR3 protein once, without DNA. Listed are approximately 120,000 distinct CDR3 sequences; 9.5% to 15% falls within the top ten. This rearrangement joins TRBV5-1 to TRBJ2-4; TCRdb gives TRBD1 as the D gene, but with no DNA this cannot be confirmed. This receptor was obtained from a human donor with ulcerative colitis or Crohn's disease, or a healthy co-twin of an affected twin (not recorded which). Sequencing input: blood. CDR3 sequence reads: CASSLDRARDIQYF.